This TCR beta chain is drawn from a study of cytotoxic CD8 clonotypes in ibrutinib-treated CLL. Study summary: The cohort had 11 relapsed/refractory and over 14 treatment-naive patients, about 18 IGHV unmutated.

Sequencing was performed with immunoSEQ multiplex PCR; in TCRdb, only in-frame clones are kept and a portion is missing. Here the sample spans fewer than 400,000 clones, roughly 67% being singletons. Looked up from germline, CDR1 is SGDLS and CDR2 is YYNGEE. V lost 3 bases and J lost 4, with 12 bases in between. The CDR3 contains 14 residues. Study findings and constraints: Clonality rose at ibrutinib response and fell back toward baseline at progression. Measured clonality at baseline was greater than in age-matched healthy donors and tracked with circulating CD8+ T-cell counts.

In this sample, this clone turned up once. The antigen remains undetermined. The TCR was taken from a human donor with chronic lymphocytic leukemia. The rearrangement joins TRBV9 to TRBJ2-3; D is perhaps TRBD1 (5 bases). This specimen was PBMCs, taken after 36 months of ibrutinib treatment. The chain's CDR3 is CASSDRQGADTQYF. In nucleotides, the CDR3 is TGTGCCAGCAGCGATCGCCAGGGCGCAGATACGCAGTATTTT.